The 28 T cell receptor beta chains given below trace back to one sample, sequenced in a study of blood T cell repertoires in COVID-19. Measured with immunoSEQ multiplex PCR; TCRdb has only the in-frame clones, and not every one. Among more than 350,000 clones listed, roughly 90% were seen once. The sequenced sample was PBMCs or T cells enriched from blood (not recorded which). These receptors all stem from a young woman who had been exposed to COVID-19.

The genes are TRBV19 and TRBJ2-3; D not certain. This CDR3 is built from 17 residues. Germline V gene sequence: CDR1 LNHDA, CDR2 SQIVND (reference sequence). V was trimmed by 3 bases and J by 0 bases, leaving 16 bases between them. The CDR3 is CASSILPLSASTDTQYF. For the CDR3, the DNA is TGTGCCAGTAGTATCCTCCCGTTAAGCGCTAGCACAGATACGCAGTATTTT.

This chain joins TRBV28 and TRBJ2-2; 7 bases are a match to TRBD2. The trim removed 4 bases at V and 5 bases at J, leaving 7 bases unmatched. The germline V gene has CDR1 MDHEN and CDR2 SYDVKM. CDR3 size: 15 residues. For the CDR3, the DNA is TGTGCCAGCAGTTCTGGCGGGGGAGGGACCGGGGAGCTGTTTTTT. Amino acids: CASSSGGGGTGELFF. The full variable domain, with the rest looked up from reference TRBV28 and TRBJ2-2, is DVKVTQSSRYLVKRTGEKVFLECVQDMDHENMFWYRQDPGLGLRLIYFSYDVKMKEKGDIPEGYSVSREKKERFSLILESASTNQTSMYLCASSSGGGGTGELFFGEGSRLTVL.

This sequence joins TRBV2 and TRBJ2-5; 11 positions match TRBD2. The trim removed 6 bases at V and 2 bases at J, leaving 11 bases unmatched. Per the germline V gene, CDR1 is SNHLY and CDR2 is FYNNEI. This CDR3 region has 17 residues. CDR3 region: CASRPITGLAVQETQYF. CDR3 in DNA: TGTGCCAGCAGACCGATTACGGGACTAGCGGTTCAAGAGACCCAGTACTTC.

The chain couples TRBV10-3 to TRBJ1-1; 10 bases are a match to TRBD1. With 5 bases clipped from V and 4 bases from J, the junction kept 10 bases outside the gene matches. This CDR3 region has 16 residues. Germline assignment: CDR1 ENHRY and CDR2 SYGVKD. The CDR3 DNA sequence: TGTGCCATCAGTCCGACAGGGGGCGCCGGGGTCACTGAAGCTTTCTTT. Its protein product is CAISPTGGAGVTEAFF.

This chain links TRBV9 with TRBJ2-7; D is perhaps TRBD2 (5 bases). The CDR3 totals 14 residues. V was shortened by 0 bases and J by 3 bases, with 10 bases between the two germline ends. CDR1 SGDLS and CDR2 YYNGEE come from the germline V gene. The CDR3 DNA is TGTGCCAGCAGCGTAGGTCAAGCGGTCTACGAGCAGTACTTC. It codes for CASSVGQAVYEQYF.

The gene calls are TRBV24-1 and TRBJ2-1, with 7 bases aligning to TRBD2. Trimming took 3 bases from V and 0 from J; bases not matched to a gene: 10. The CDR3 has 18 amino acids. Looked up from germline, CDR1 is KGHDR and CDR2 is SFDVKD. This chain's CDR3 is CATSDTHQGGSSYNEQFF. DNA for the CDR3: TGTGCCACCAGTGATACCCACCAGGGCGGGAGCTCCTACAATGAGCAGTTCTTC.

V and J are TRBV30 and TRBJ2-3; 8 positions match TRBD2. The CDR3 covers 12 residues. V was pared by 5 bases and J by 6 bases, with 4 bases of the junction left unmatched. In germline, CDR1 is GTSNPN, CDR2 SVGIG (reference sequence). The CDR3: CAWAGGADTQYF. The CDR3 nucleotides read TGTGCCTGGGCGGGGGGCGCGGATACGCAGTATTTT.

The V call is TRBV7-2, the J call TRBJ1-5; D is perhaps TRBD1 (5 bases). CDR1 and CDR2 (germline): SGHTA, FQGNSA. CDR3 length: 16 amino acids. V lost 2 bases, J lost 4 bases, and 15 bases lay in between. Written as DNA, the CDR3 is TGTGCCAGCAGCTTACAGGGACTAAGTGGGAATCAGCCCCAGCATTTT. Translating gives CASSLQGLSGNQPQHF.

This clone was picked up one time. This rearrangement joins TRBV4-2 to TRBJ2-2; TRBD2 might be the D (5 bases). V was shortened by 2 bases and J by 4 bases, with 14 bases between the two germline ends. There are 16 residues in the CDR3. Germline V gene data show CDR1 as LGHNA and CDR2 as YNFKEQ. This CDR3 is CASSQFLNGGTGELFF. In DNA form, the CDR3 reads TGTGCCAGCAGCCAATTTCTTAACGGAGGCACCGGGGAGCTGTTTTTT.

V gene TRBV5-1 combines with J gene TRBJ1-1, with a tentative D call TRBD1 (5 bases). CDR3 length equals 12 residues. Germline V gene data show CDR1 as SGHRS and CDR2 as YFSETQ. Trimming left V 0 bases short and J 5 bases short, with 5 bases between. As DNA, the CDR3 is TGCGCCAGCAGCTTGGGGACAACTGAAGCTTTCTTT. Translation gives CASSLGTTEAFF.

The chain combines TRBV28 with TRBJ2-7; D possibly corresponds to TRBD1 (6 bases). The CDR3 has 14 residues. V lost 4 bases, J lost 2 bases, and 12 bases lay in between. Germline CDR1 is MDHEN and CDR2 is SYDVKM. CDR3 DNA: TGTGCCAGCAGTTCTCCGGGACAAACCTACGAGCAGTACTTC. Its protein product is CASSSPGQTYEQYF.

The chain carries TRBV28 and TRBJ1-1; 10 bases map to TRBD1. Per the germline V gene, CDR1 is MDHEN and CDR2 is SYDVKM. V dropped 5 bases and J dropped 11; count of bases not matched to a gene: 11. CDR3 size: 14 residues. CDR3: CASSPPDRGRTAFF. The CDR3 DNA follows: TGTGCCAGCAGTCCGCCAGACAGGGGGCGAACGGCTTTCTTT.

A few counts support this clone. The rearrangement links TRBV24-1 to TRBJ2-1; 8 nucleotides line up with TRBD1. The CDR3 is 16 amino acids. From germline, CDR1 is KGHDR and CDR2 SFDVKD. After removal of 0 bases from V and 6 bases from J, the junction contained 6 bases not matched to a gene. CDR3 nucleotides: TGTGCCACCAGTGATTTGTCGCAGGGGGCAGGCAATGAGCAGTTCTTC. It translates to CATSDLSQGAGNEQFF.

This chain joins TRBV28 and TRBJ2-1, with D possibly being TRBD2 (5 bases). Trimming pared 5 bases from V and 13 bases from J, leaving 9 bases between. In germline, CDR1 is MDHEN, CDR2 SYDVKM. There are 10 residues in the CDR3. CDR3 coding DNA: TGTGCCAGCAGTGTTAGCGAACAGTTCTTC. Translated, it gives CASSVSEQFF.

The rearrangement links TRBV24-1 to TRBJ2-2; D perhaps matches TRBD2 (6 bases). The germline V and J ends were trimmed by 7 bases and 2 bases, with 13 bases remaining between them. This CDR3 is built from 15 residues. Germline values: CDR1 KGHDR, CDR2 SFDVKD. Written as DNA, the CDR3 is TGTGCCACCAGGGAAGCGGGCTTAAACACCGGGGAGCTGTTTTTT. It codes for CATREAGLNTGELFF.

This sequence joins TRBV5-4 and TRBJ2-7; TRBD2 aligns across 9 bases. The germline V gene encodes CDR1 SGHNT and CDR2 YYREEE (reference sequence). This CDR3 contains 14 residues. J was trimmed by 5 bases and V by 4 bases; bases with no gene match: 7. Written as DNA, the CDR3 is TGTGCCAGCAGCCCAACGGGACTAGCAAACGAGCAGTACTTC. It specifies CASSPTGLANEQYF.

This chain connects TRBV19 to TRBJ1-2; 7 bases match TRBD1. CDR3 length equals 14 residues. J gave up 5 bases and V 7 bases, and 10 bases lay outside the gene matches. Germline V lookup: CDR1 LNHDA, CDR2 SQIVND (reference sequence). The CDR3 DNA is TGTGCCAGTACCCTGGACAGGCCCCGTTATGGCTACACCTTC. This translates into CASTLDRPRYGYTF.

The V and J genes are TRBV6-1 and TRBJ1-4, with a tentative D call TRBD1 (5 bases). The germline V gene has CDR1 MNHNS and CDR2 SASEGT. Trimming pared 2 bases from V and 4 bases from J, leaving 11 bases between. The CDR3 length is 15 residues. CDR3: CASSEQGWGNEKLFF. For the CDR3, the DNA is TGTGCCAGCAGTGAACAGGGCTGGGGTAATGAAAAACTGTTTTTT.

CDR3 in amino acids: CATSASSGTSKNEQFF. The CDR3 region has the DNA TGTGCCACCAGTGCGTCTAGCGGGACTTCAAAAAATGAGCAGTTCTTC. The chain links TRBV24-1 to TRBJ2-1, with 9 bases fitting TRBD2. Germline V gene lookup returns CDR1 KGHDR and CDR2 SFDVKD. The CDR3 runs to 16 residues. V dropped 5 bases and J dropped 7; count of bases not matched to a gene: 11.

The CDR3 DNA reads TGTGCCACCAGCCAGACAGGGGGCCCCTACGAGCAGTACTTC. It specifies CATSQTGGPYEQYF. The chain couples TRBV15 to TRBJ2-7; 10 bases are shared with TRBD1. This CDR3 region has 14 residues. Trimming at V came to 5 bases and at J to 2 bases, leaving 3 bases not matched to a gene. From germline, CDR1 is LNHNV and CDR2 YYDKDF (reference sequence).

This sequence joins TRBV19 and TRBJ2-3; a possible D gene is TRBD1 (6 bases). CDR1 is LNHDA, CDR2 SQIVND, per germline (reference sequence). Trimming removed 5 bases at V and 0 bases at J, with 12 bases between. The length of the CDR3 is 15 residues. CDR3 bases: TGTGCCAGTAGTGGAACAGGGATTAGCACAGATACGCAGTATTTT. It codes for CASSGTGISTDTQYF.

The chain is built from TRBV5-8 and TRBJ2-5; TRBD2 aligns across 10 bases. From germline, CDR1 is SGHTS and CDR2 YDEGEE. V lost 3 bases and J lost 3; bases outside the gene matches: 14. This CDR3 comprises 18 residues. The CDR3 DNA reads as TGTGCCAGCAGCTCTATCAGACCGACTAGCGGGTTCAAAGAGACCCAGTACTTC. It is translated as CASSSIRPTSGFKETQYF.

The sample holds one count of this clone. The chain couples TRBV6-5 to TRBJ1-1, with a tentative D call TRBD1 (5 bases). Germline CDR1 reads MNHEY; CDR2 reads SVGAGI. Trimming took off 3 bases at V and 0 bases at J, with 14 bases between the two ends. This CDR3 comprises 16 residues. The CDR3 loop is CASSYSQGRVNTEAFF. In DNA form, the CDR3 reads TGTGCCAGCAGTTATTCTCAGGGCAGGGTGAACACTGAAGCTTTCTTT.

The chain recombines TRBV2 with TRBJ1-1, with D possibly being TRBD1 (5 bases). Germline assignment: CDR1 SNHLY and CDR2 FYNNEI. V lost 4 bases to trimming and J lost 7 bases, with 13 bases between them. The CDR3 extends over 13 amino acids. The CDR3 DNA follows: TGTGCCAGCAGTGTTCAACAGGTCAGTGAAGCTTTCTTT. It encodes CASSVQQVSEAFF.

This clone was seen only once. The V and J genes are TRBV2 and TRBJ2-7; tentatively, D is TRBD2 (6 bases). The length of the CDR3 is 16 residues. V lost 2 bases to trimming and J lost 0 bases, with 14 bases between them. Germline CDR1 is SNHLY and CDR2 is FYNNEI. CDR3 loop: CASSETSGLSSYEQYF. The CDR3 region has the DNA TGTGCCAGCAGTGAAACATCGGGACTTAGCTCCTACGAGCAGTACTTC.

This clone was seen a single time. V gene TRBV9 combines with J gene TRBJ2-3; weak D call: TRBD2 (5 bases). V lost 0 bases and J lost 2, with 16 bases in between. The CDR3 is 17 residues long. The germline V gene encodes CDR1 SGDLS and CDR2 YYNGEE. In DNA, the CDR3 is TGTGCCAGCAGCGTAGGCTTGTTGGGGAGAAACACAGATACGCAGTATTTT. Translated, it gives CASSVGLLGRNTDTQYF.

The chain links TRBV27 to TRBJ2-2; D call uncertain. The germline V and J ends were trimmed by 6 bases and 1 base, with 9 bases remaining between them. The germline CDR1 and CDR2 sequences are MNHEY and SMNVEV (reference sequence). The CDR3 is 14 amino acids. DNA of the CDR3: TGTGCCAGCAGCCTCACAAGGAACACCGGGGAGCTGTTTTTT. Its translation is CASSLTRNTGELFF.

The V call is TRBV6-2 or TRBV6-3, the J call TRBJ2-1; D not certain. The CDR3 is 16 residues long. The V end was cut by 0 bases, the J end by 3 bases, with 12 bases between. Germline CDR1 and CDR2: MNHEY and SVGEGT. CDR3 in amino acids: CASSYSIQPGYNEQFF. The CDR3 nucleotides read TGTGCCAGCAGTTACTCCATCCAGCCAGGCTACAATGAGCAGTTCTTC.